The rows below give T cell receptor beta chains drawn from one sample of a study of shared clonotypes between healthy human individuals. TCRdb keeps only in-frame clones here, not all; method: immunoSEQ multiplex PCR. The sample gives millions of clones, 93% of which show up once; 0.39% is in the top ten. What was sequenced was naive CD4+ T cells from PBMCs. The receptors derive from a man younger than 30 in good health. Some clones in this sample may be carry-over from other donors' samples. CDR3s include the opening cysteine and the closing phenylalanine or tryptophan. Fields, in order: clone size, V gene, D gene, J gene, CDR3 protein, CDR3 DNA. A D gene is named only where the DNA matches it firmly. Part of the rows lack a size; the others show once, few, many or a class for expanded clones.

clone size: NA; V gene: TRBV28; D gene: NA; J gene: TRBJ2-2; CDR3 protein: CASQLRTPNTGELFF; CDR3 DNA: TGTGCCAGCCAACTCCGGACGCCGAACACCGGGGAGCTGTTTTTT
clone size: once; V gene: TRBV30; D gene: NA; J gene: TRBJ2-7; CDR3 protein: CAWGRSLASEQYF; CDR3 DNA: TGTGCCTGGGGAAGGTCGCTAGCTAGCGAGCAGTACTTC
clone size: once; V gene: TRBV10-3; D gene: NA; J gene: TRBJ2-1; CDR3 protein: CAIGGGFNNEQFF; CDR3 DNA: TGTGCCATCGGGGGAGGATTTAACAATGAGCAGTTCTTC
clone size: NA; V gene: TRBV5-1; D gene: NA; J gene: TRBJ1-5; CDR3 protein: CASSAGGANQPQHF; CDR3 DNA: TGCGCCAGCAGCGCTGGCGGGGCAAATCAGCCCCAGCATTTT
clone size: NA; V gene: TRBV6-5; D gene: NA; J gene: TRBJ1-1; CDR3 protein: CASSYYWGRNTEAFF; CDR3 DNA: TGTGCCAGCAGTTACTATTGGGGAAGGAACACTGAAGCTTTCTTT
clone size: NA; V gene: TRBV6-1; D gene: TRBD2; J gene: TRBJ2-7; CDR3 protein: CASSEQGPSGSYSYEQYF; CDR3 DNA: TGTGCCAGCAGTGAACAGGGGCCTAGCGGGAGTTATAGCTACGAGCAGTACTTC
clone size: once; V gene: TRBV20-1; D gene: NA; J gene: TRBJ2-7; CDR3 protein: CSASPSYEQYF; CDR3 DNA: TGCAGTGCTAGCCCGTCCTACGAGCAGTACTTC
clone size: NA; V gene: TRBV7-2; D gene: TRBD2; J gene: TRBJ2-1; CDR3 protein: CASRPASGRYNEQFF; CDR3 DNA: TGTGCCAGCAGACCAGCTAGCGGTAGATACAATGAGCAGTTCTTC
clone size: NA; V gene: TRBV6-5; D gene: NA; J gene: TRBJ1-1; CDR3 protein: CASTRGRNTEAFF; CDR3 DNA: TGTGCCAGTACGAGGGGGAGGAACACTGAAGCTTTCTTT
clone size: NA; V gene: TRBV18; D gene: NA; J gene: TRBJ1-1; CDR3 protein: CASSLVQWEMNTEAFF; CDR3 DNA: TGTGCCAGCTCACTGGTACAGTGGGAGATGAACACTGAAGCTTTCTTT
clone size: NA; V gene: TRBV7-9; D gene: NA; J gene: TRBJ1-4; CDR3 protein: CASSLAMDSNEKLFF; CDR3 DNA: TGTGCCAGCAGCTTAGCAATGGACTCCAATGAAAAACTGTTTTTT
clone size: NA; V gene: TRBV30; D gene: NA; J gene: TRBJ1-5; CDR3 protein: CAWSGRGGHQPQHF; CDR3 DNA: TGTGCCTGGAGTGGGAGGGGTGGTCATCAGCCCCAGCATTTT
clone size: once; V gene: TRBV2; D gene: NA; J gene: TRBJ1-2; CDR3 protein: CASSDGPNYGYTF; CDR3 DNA: TGTGCCAGCAGTGACGGTCCTAACTATGGCTACACCTTC
clone size: NA; V gene: TRBV5-4; D gene: NA; J gene: TRBJ2-1; CDR3 protein: CASSFQRNYNEQFF; CDR3 DNA: TGTGCCAGCAGCTTTCAGCGGAACTACAATGAGCAGTTCTTC